The 29 T cell receptor beta chains listed next were all sequenced from one sample in a study of blood T cell repertoires in COVID-19. Libraries were prepared by immunoSEQ multiplex PCR; TCRdb keeps only in-frame clonotypes and omits some of them. The sample contains some 100,000 clones, 92% of which appear only once. The source material was peripheral blood. The receptors here all came from a man between 50 and 59 years old with active COVID-19.

The CDR3 region has the DNA TGCGCCAGCAGCGAATACACAGCGAACACCGGGGAGCTGTTTTTT. Translating it yields CASSEYTANTGELFF. The V and J genes are TRBV4-1 and TRBJ2-2, with D unresolved. There are 15 residues in the CDR3. CDR1 is MGHRA and CDR2 is YSYEKL in the germline V gene. Trimming cost V 5 bases and J 0 bases, with 10 bases left between them.

This sequence joins TRBV18 and TRBJ1-5; 9 positions match TRBD1. After removal of 8 bases from V and 0 bases from J, the junction contained 8 bases not matched to a gene. The CDR3 sequence is 16 residues long. Looked up from germline, CDR1 is KGHSH and CDR2 is LQKENI. The CDR3 coding sequence is TGTGCCAGCACCTCCGGGACAGGGAGTAGCAATCAGCCCCAGCATTTT. The encoded protein is CASTSGTGSSNQPQHF.

In DNA, the CDR3 is TGTGCCAGCGATGTGAGTAGCGGGAGATTGTATGAGCAGTTCTTC. It yields the protein CASDVSSGRLYEQFF. The V and J genes are TRBV27 and TRBJ2-1; 9 bases line up with TRBD2. J lost 8 bases, V lost 8 bases, and 13 bases had no gene match. The CDR3 runs to 15 residues. Germline assignment: CDR1 MNHEY and CDR2 SMNVEV (reference sequence).

The J gene is TRBJ2-7, the V gene TRBV11-3, with 9 bases identical to TRBD1. Germline V gene lookup returns CDR1 SGHNT and CDR2 YENEEA. V lost 9 bases and J lost 0; bases outside the gene matches: 6. The CDR3 is 14 amino acids. Here the CDR3 DNA reads TGTGCCAGTTCCCCGGGACAGGGCTCCTACGAGCAGTACTTC. It specifies CASSPGQGSYEQYF.

The J gene is TRBJ2-1, the V gene TRBV5-1, with TRBD2 matching 9 bases. This CDR3 is 17 amino acids long. J was trimmed by 8 bases and V by 4 bases; bases with no gene match: 16. Germline V gene data show CDR1 as SGHRS and CDR2 as YFSETQ. CDR3 region: CASSPPSPGLASDEQFF. CDR3 bases: TGCGCCAGCAGCCCTCCCTCTCCGGGACTAGCATCCGATGAGCAGTTCTTC.

The V call is TRBV7-3, the J call TRBJ2-1; maybe TRBD1 (6 bases). Looked up from germline, CDR1 is SGHTA and CDR2 is FQGTGA. Between the trimmed V and J ends, which lost 1 base and 1 base, there was a span of 17 bases. The CDR3 has 18 amino acids. The CDR3: CASSLKRQGKTSYNEQFF. The CDR3 region has the DNA TGTGCCAGCAGCTTAAAACGTCAGGGGAAGACTTCCTACAATGAGCAGTTCTTC.

This chain joins TRBV19 and TRBJ2-1; 12 positions match TRBD2. Germline CDR1 is LNHDA and CDR2 is SQIVND (reference sequence). J lost 12 bases, V lost 4 bases, and 13 bases had no gene match. The CDR3 is made up of 16 amino acids. DNA of the CDR3: TGTGCCAGTAGTACGATGAGAAGGACTAGCGGGACCTTGCAGTTCTTC. Translating it yields CASSTMRRTSGTLQFF.

CDR3 protein: CASSLGQGQATNEKLFF. CDR3 bases: TGTGCCAGCAGCTTGGGACAGGGACAGGCAACTAATGAAAAACTGTTTTTT. This chain joins TRBV5-6 and TRBJ1-4; 8 bases align to TRBD1. The CDR3 length is 17 residues. CDR1 is SGHDT and CDR2 is YYEEEE in the germline V gene. Trimming at V came to 0 bases and at J to 0 bases, leaving 4 bases not matched to a gene.

The chain has TRBV5-5 and TRBJ2-1; D call uncertain. Trimming removed 0 bases at V and 0 bases at J, with 10 bases between. The CDR3 loop spans 16 amino acids. Looked up from germline, CDR1 is SGHKS and CDR2 is YYEKEE (reference sequence). CDR3 DNA: TGTGCCAGCAGCTTGGGCACAGTCAGCTCCTACAATGAGCAGTTCTTC. This gives the protein CASSLGTVSSYNEQFF.

This chain links TRBV10-2 with TRBJ2-3, with 7 bases identical to TRBD1. Germline V gives CDR1 WSHSY, CDR2 SAAADI. The CDR3 has 15 amino acids. Losses at the gene ends were 3 bases for V and 3 bases for J; bases not matched to a gene: 6. The CDR3 sequence: CASSDMGQLTDTQYF. The CDR3 DNA reads as TGCGCCAGCAGTGATATGGGACAGCTGACAGATACGCAGTATTTT.

The chain uses TRBV13 and TRBJ2-2; D is possibly TRBD2 (5 bases). CDR1 is PRHDT, CDR2 FYEKMQ, per germline (reference sequence). The V end was cut by 7 bases, the J end by 4 bases, with 19 bases between. The CDR3 spans 16 residues. The CDR3 reads CASTIKVVRGTGELFF. CDR3 sequence (DNA): TGTGCCAGCACTATAAAGGTCGTTCGGGGCACCGGGGAGCTGTTTTTT. The variable domain in full, with the rest retrieved from reference TRBV13 and TRBJ2-2, is AAGVIQSPRHLIKEKRETATLKCYPIPRHDTVYWYQQGPGQDPQFLISFYEKMQSDKGSIPDRFSAQQFSDYHSELNMSSLELGDSALYFCASTIKVVRGTGELFFGEGSRLTVL.

This chain links TRBV6-1 with TRBJ1-5, with unresolved D. Germline V gene data show CDR1 as MNHNS and CDR2 as SASEGT. This CDR3 spans 15 amino acids. The V gene lost 1 base and the J gene lost 3 bases, with 10 bases spanning the gap. CDR3 DNA sequence: TGTGCCAGCAGTGAAGGGCGGCAGAACAATCAGCCCCAGCATTTT. The encoded protein is CASSEGRQNNQPQHF.

This chain uses TRBV6-1 with TRBJ2-1; the D gene is possibly TRBD1 (5 bases). The length of the CDR3 is 12 residues. Germline loops: CDR1 MNHNS, CDR2 SASEGT. Trimming pared 1 base from V and 10 bases from J, leaving 8 bases between. This chain's CDR3 is CASSEVWTEQFF. The CDR3 bases are TGTGCCAGCAGTGAAGTTTGGACAGAGCAGTTCTTC.

This rearrangement joins TRBV18 to TRBJ2-1, with 8 bases fitting TRBD2. With V trimmed by 5 bases and J by 10 bases, 4 bases remained unmatched. CDR3 size: 12 residues. Germline V gene lookup returns CDR1 KGHSH and CDR2 LQKENI. CDR3 sequence reads: CASSSTSGEQFF. The CDR3 DNA sequence: TGTGCCAGCTCATCTACTAGCGGCGAGCAGTTCTTC.

The chain combines TRBV6-5 with TRBJ1-6; possibly TRBD1 for D (6 bases). Germline CDR1 reads MNHEY; CDR2 reads SVGAGI. The CDR3 sequence is 15 residues long. V was shortened by 6 bases and J by 5 bases, with 14 bases between the two germline ends. CDR3 in amino acids: CASRPTGNNNSPLHF. The CDR3 nucleotides read TGTGCCAGCAGACCTACAGGGAACAATAATTCACCCCTCCACTTT.

This chain uses TRBV30 with TRBJ1-2; D might be TRBD1 (5 bases). This CDR3 is built from 13 residues. Deletions cut 3 bases from V and 7 bases from J, with 15 bases between. Germline V lookup: CDR1 GTSNPN, CDR2 SVGIG (reference sequence). CDR3 residues: CAWSLRGNPGYTF. For the CDR3, the DNA is TGTGCCTGGAGCTTGCGGGGGAATCCTGGCTACACCTTC.

The chain is built from TRBV19 and TRBJ2-1; a weak D match, TRBD2 (7 bases). The CDR3 contains 14 residues. With 8 bases removed from V and 7 bases from J, the gap between germline ends came to 18 bases. Germline assignment: CDR1 LNHDA and CDR2 SQIVND (reference sequence). CDR3 DNA: TGTGCCAGTGCTGGGGGGCGGGAGTGGAATGAGCAGTTCTTC. Its translation is CASAGGREWNEQFF.

This chain connects TRBV5-1 to TRBJ2-2, with TRBD1 matching 8 bases. The CDR3 runs to 15 residues. The germline V gene has CDR1 SGHRS and CDR2 YFSETQ. V shed 4 bases and J 3 bases; nucleotides not matched to a gene: 5. The CDR3 region is CASSPQGADTGELFF. In DNA form, the CDR3 reads TGCGCCAGCAGCCCGCAGGGGGCCGACACCGGGGAGCTGTTTTTT.

J is TRBJ2-7 and V is TRBV3-1 (or the pseudogene TRBV3-2), with D possibly TRBD1 on 6 matching bases. The germline gives CDR1 LGHDT, CDR2 YNNKEL (reference sequence). Trimming took off 0 bases at V and 0 bases at J, with 15 bases between the two ends. The CDR3 totals 17 residues. The DNA of the CDR3 is TGTGCCAGCAGCCAAGACAAGGGGACACTTAACTCCTACGAGCAGTACTTC. This codes for CASSQDKGTLNSYEQYF.

The chain uses TRBV5-4 and TRBJ2-5; 8 bases align to TRBD2. Germline CDR1 and CDR2: SGHNT and YYREEE (reference sequence). The CDR3 loop spans 14 amino acids. After removal of 5 bases from V and 3 bases from J, the junction contained 6 bases not matched to a gene. The CDR3 DNA follows: TGTGCCAGCAGATTAACACTAGCGGAAGAGACCCAGTACTTC. Translating it yields CASRLTLAEETQYF.

This clone has only a few counts. The V and J genes are TRBV6-2 or TRBV6-3 and TRBJ1-5, with D unresolved. CDR3 length equals 14 residues. Trimming pared 0 bases from V and 4 bases from J, leaving 7 bases between. Germline loops: CDR1 MNHEY, CDR2 SVGEGT. The CDR3 bases are TGTGCCAGCAGTTACTCTCCGGGGAATCAGCCCCAGCATTTT. Its translation: CASSYSPGNQPQHF.

V gene TRBV3-1 (or the pseudogene TRBV3-2) combines with J gene TRBJ2-2; no reliable D call. Between the trimmed V and J ends, which lost 1 base and 2 bases, there was a span of 8 bases. The CDR3 runs 15 residues. Looked up from germline, CDR1 is LGHDT and CDR2 is YNNKEL (reference sequence). Here the CDR3 reads CASSQGRTNTGELFF. Written as DNA, the CDR3 is TGTGCCAGCAGCCAAGGCAGAACAAACACCGGGGAGCTGTTTTTT.

The gene calls are TRBV19 and TRBJ1-1, with 7 bases matching TRBD1. The CDR3 extends over 14 amino acids. The germline V gene encodes CDR1 LNHDA and CDR2 SQIVND (reference sequence). V was clipped by 7 bases and J by 3 bases; unmatched bases: 8. DNA for the CDR3: TGTGCCAGTACCTCGAGGGGGCGGGACACTGAAGCTTTCTTT. The encoded protein is CASTSRGRDTEAFF. Filled out from reference TRBV19 and TRBJ1-1, the complete variable domain reads DGGITQSPKYLFRKEGQNVTLSCEQNLNHDAMYWYRQDPGQGLRLIYYSQIVNDFQKGDIAEGYSVSREKKESFPLTVTSAQKNPTAFYLCASTSRGRDTEAFFGQGTRLTVV.

This chain joins TRBV7-2 and TRBJ2-1, with 7 positions matching TRBD1. The CDR3 is 17 amino acids. V gave up 5 bases and J gave up 5 bases; unmatched junction bases: 15. In germline, CDR1 is SGHTA, CDR2 FQGNSA. Here the CDR3 reads CASSLLLDRVRDNEQFF. In DNA, the CDR3 is TGTGCCAGCAGCCTCCTTTTAGACAGGGTGAGGGACAATGAGCAGTTCTTC.

The chain carries TRBV27 and TRBJ2-5; 10 bases agree with TRBD1. Germline CDR1 and CDR2: MNHEY and SMNVEV (reference sequence). V lost 5 bases to trimming and J lost 5 bases; unmatched junction nucleotides: 11. There are 16 residues in the CDR3. The CDR3 sequence is CASSPGTGAPAETQYF. In DNA, the CDR3 is TGTGCCAGCAGTCCAGGGACAGGGGCGCCGGCGGAGACCCAGTACTTC.

This clone was seen a single time. The J gene is TRBJ1-1, the V gene TRBV10-3; 8 positions match TRBD1. V shed 0 bases and J 4 bases; nucleotides not matched to a gene: 4. CDR3 size: 15 residues. From germline, CDR1 is ENHRY and CDR2 SYGVKD. The CDR3 is CAISESRGLGTEAFF. The CDR3 DNA reads as TGTGCCATCAGTGAGTCCAGGGGGCTGGGCACTGAAGCTTTCTTT.

V is TRBV27 and J is TRBJ2-1; 8 bases map to TRBD2. V was clipped by 9 bases and J by 4 bases; unmatched bases: 11. The CDR3 length is 15 residues. Germline V lookup: CDR1 MNHEY, CDR2 SMNVEV (reference sequence). This CDR3 reads CASASGTSLYNEQFF. The CDR3 DNA is TGTGCCAGTGCTTCCGGGACTAGTTTGTACAATGAGCAGTTCTTC.

The rearrangement uses TRBV2 and TRBJ2-7, with 13 bases lining up with TRBD2. This CDR3 comprises 17 residues. In germline, CDR1 is SNHLY, CDR2 FYNNEI. V was pared by 2 bases and J by 6 bases, with 10 bases of the junction left unmatched. In DNA, the CDR3 is TGTGCCAGCAGTGAATCAGAAGGGACTAGCGGGAAAAGCGAGCAGTACTTC. As protein: CASSESEGTSGKSEQYF.

The genes are TRBV5-1 and TRBJ2-1, with 13 nucleotides matching TRBD2. Germline V gives CDR1 SGHRS, CDR2 YFSETQ. V was clipped by 3 bases and J by 6 bases; unmatched bases: 3. The CDR3 covers 15 residues. CDR3: CASSYTSGRVNEQFF. The DNA for the CDR3 is TGCGCCAGCAGCTATACTAGCGGGAGGGTCAATGAGCAGTTCTTC.